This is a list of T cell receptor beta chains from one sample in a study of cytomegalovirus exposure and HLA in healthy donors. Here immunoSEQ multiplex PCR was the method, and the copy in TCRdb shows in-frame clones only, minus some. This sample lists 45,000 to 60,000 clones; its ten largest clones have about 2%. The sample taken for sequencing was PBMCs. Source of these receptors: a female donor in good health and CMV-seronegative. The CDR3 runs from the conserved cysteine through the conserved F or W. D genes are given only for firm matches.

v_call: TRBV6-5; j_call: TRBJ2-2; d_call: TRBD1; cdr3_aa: CASSYRGQGTGELFF; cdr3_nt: TGTGCCAGCAGTTATAGGGGACAGGGAACCGGGGAGCTGTTTTTT
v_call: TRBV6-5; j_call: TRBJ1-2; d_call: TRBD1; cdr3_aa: CASSSQPGQGIHGYTF; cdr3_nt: TGTGCCAGCAGTTCGCAACCGGGACAGGGAATCCATGGCTACACCTTC
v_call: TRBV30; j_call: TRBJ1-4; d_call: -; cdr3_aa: CAWSPPGARNEKLFF; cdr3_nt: TGTGCCTGGAGTCCCCCAGGGGCGAGAAATGAAAAACTGTTTTTT
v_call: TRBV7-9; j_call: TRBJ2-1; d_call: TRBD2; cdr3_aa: CASSLGTSGMNNEQFF; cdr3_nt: TGTGCCAGCAGCCTCGGGACTAGCGGGATGAACAATGAGCAGTTCTTC
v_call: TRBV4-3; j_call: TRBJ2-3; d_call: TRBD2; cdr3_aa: CASSQSGVSSTDTQYF; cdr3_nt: TGCGCCAGCAGCCAAAGCGGGGTATCTAGCACAGATACGCAGTATTTT
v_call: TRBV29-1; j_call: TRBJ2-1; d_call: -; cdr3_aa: CSAQSRGGTYNEQFF; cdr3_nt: TGCAGCGCCCAATCAAGGGGGGGCACCTACAATGAGCAGTTCTTC
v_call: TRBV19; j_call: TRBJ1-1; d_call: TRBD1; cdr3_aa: CASSEQGARNTEAFF; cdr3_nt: TGTGCCAGTAGTGAACAGGGGGCGCGGAACACTGAAGCTTTCTTT
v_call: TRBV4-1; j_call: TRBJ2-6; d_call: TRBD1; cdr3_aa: CASSHPQLLTGVTGANVLTF; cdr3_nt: TGCGCCAGCAGCCACCCTCAGCTCTTGACAGGGGTAACCGGGGCCAACGTCCTGACTTTC
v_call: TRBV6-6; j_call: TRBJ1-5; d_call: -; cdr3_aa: CASSYPHGSNQPQHF; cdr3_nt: TGTGCCAGCAGTTACCCACATGGTAGCAATCAGCCCCAGCATTTT
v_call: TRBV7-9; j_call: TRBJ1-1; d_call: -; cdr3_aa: CASSLAMGHTEAFF; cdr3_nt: TGTGCCAGCAGCTTAGCGATGGGGCACACTGAAGCTTTCTTT
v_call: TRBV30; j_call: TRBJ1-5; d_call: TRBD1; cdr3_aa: CAWNPGGSNQPQHF; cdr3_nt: TGTGCCTGGAACCCAGGGGGCAGCAATCAGCCCCAGCATTTT
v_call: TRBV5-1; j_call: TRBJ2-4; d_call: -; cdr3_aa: CASSLGGRALPVAKNIQYF; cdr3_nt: TGCGCCAGCAGCTTGGGTGGCAGGGCCCTGCCAGTAGCCAAAAACATTCAGTACTTC
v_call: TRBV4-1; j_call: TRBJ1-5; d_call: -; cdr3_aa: CASSQETGVQPQHF; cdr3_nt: TGCGCCAGCAGCCAAGAAACGGGTGTCCAGCCCCAGCATTTT